Detailed here is one TCR beta chain. What it binds is not known. Germline V CDR1 and CDR2: MNHEY, SMNVEV (reference sequence). The CDR3 is 15 amino acids. After removal of 3 bases from V and 5 bases from J, the junction contained 7 bases not matched to a gene. Relying on iRepertoire HTBI primers and Arm-PCR of CDR3 regions, the team built TCR beta libraries. TCRdb independently ran MiXCR on the multiplex PCR reads; one entry per CDR3 protein. This table has approximately 400,000 distinct CDR3 sequences, 14% to 15% appearing once. The data were taken from a study of regulatory T cells in long-lasting Graves disease. Findings and caveats of the study: Those with persistent disease had in common more public clonotypes (fewer than 3,000) than new patients (approximately 970).

The time point here: newly diagnosed GD, antithyroid drugs for less than 3 months. Researchers made the TCR library from RNA that was extracted from PBMCs. The same sample was also used in a study of T cells in Graves' hyperthyroidism and ophthalmopathy. As reported in that work: Patients showing uncontrolled infection, other autoimmune disease, pregnancy or lactation were ineligible. HTBI primers were the set used in a first-round RT-PCR of the TCR CDR3.

This sequence was found in a woman in her 40s with Graves disease. Sequenced material: peripheral blood mononuclear cells (PBMCs), taken at new diagnosis, from a patient treated with antithyroid drugs. The chain combines TRBV27 with TRBJ2-1; 7 bases match TRBD2. The CDR3 spells CASSFRDYPNNEQFF. The CDR3 DNA reads TGTGCCAGCAGTTTCCGGGACTACCCGAACAATGAGCAGTTCTTC.